This T cell receptor (beta chain) stems from a study of T cells in Graves' hyperthyroidism and ophthalmopathy. CDR3 length equals 13 residues. The V and J ends lost 3 bases and 7 bases respectively, with 9 bases between them. Germline assignment: CDR1 MNHEY and CDR2 SMNVEV (reference sequence). Amplification of TCR beta CDR3 regions was performed using RNA transcripts as template. HTBI primers were the set used in a first-round RT-PCR of the TCR CDR3. A single record per CDR3 protein comes from TCRdb applying MiXCR to the multiplex PCR reads. The table lists approximately 380,000 distinct CDR3 sequences, approximately 17% of them singletons, with about 38% in the top ten. This clonotype was picked up many times.

This receptor was identified in a man between 18 and 29 years old with Graves' ophthalmopathy. The V call is TRBV27, the J call TRBJ2-2; D is ambiguous. The sequenced material came from blood. The CDR3 DNA reads as TGTGCCAGCAGTTTCGCCCATGGCGGGGAGCTGTTTTTT. Translating gives CASSFAHGGELFF.